This paragraph covers one T cell receptor beta chain sequence. This entry is derived from a study of identical twins. TCRdb redid the calling of the 5' RACE reads with MiXCR, one entry per CDR3 protein. Among over 200,000 distinct CDR3 sequences listed, around a tenth were seen once. The germline V gene encodes CDR1 ENHRY and CDR2 SYGVKD. The CDR3 contains 14 residues. The ends lost 10 bases at V and 0 bases at J; junction bases unmatched: 6. V usage is TRBV10-3 and J usage is TRBJ2-3, with 8 nucleotides matching TRBD1. The sample was memory (CD45RO+) T cells sorted from blood. The receptor's source is a woman younger than 35 in good health. Here the CDR3 reads CATLNRGSTDTQYF. The CDR3 nucleotides are TGTGCCACCCTGAACAGGGGGAGCACAGATACGCAGTATTTT.